This TCR beta chain was found in a study of OX40 agonist ivuxolimab in advanced cancers. Study as a whole: An agonistic anti-OX40 (CD134) antibody, ivuxolimab, was used to treat the patients.

A single count supports this clone. Some clones are missing from TCRdb's copy, which holds only in-frame ones; the method was immunoSEQ multiplex PCR. This table has some 100,000 clones, roughly 84% appearing once. The V gene's germline CDR1 is MNHNY and CDR2 SVGAGI (reference sequence). The CDR3 has 8 residues. Trimming left V 8 bases short and J 8 bases short, with 3 bases between. At baseline, cycle 4 day 1, and cycle 7 day 1, blood was sampled. Source: CD4+ or CD8+ T cells sorted from blood, taken in a trial of the OX40 agonist ivuxolimab. The clonotype comes from an adult with an advanced solid tumor such as melanoma, head and neck, liver or kidney cancer. This rearrangement joins TRBV6-6 to TRBJ1-2; D ambiguous. This CDR3 reads CASEGYTF. Here the CDR3 DNA reads TGTGCCAGCGAGGGCTACACCTTC.